The present T cell receptor (beta chain) was sequenced within a study of blood T cell repertoires in COVID-19. Study background: Samples representing acute and convalescent COVID-19 were sourced from the United States, Italy and Spain. The cDNA or gDNA used as material had been derived from T cells, B-cell-depleted T cells, or PBMCs.

Germline V lookup: CDR1 MNHEY, CDR2 SVGAGI. The germline V and J ends were trimmed by 2 bases and 5 bases, with 7 bases remaining between them. CDR3 length: 14 amino acids. In this sample, this clone turned up a few times. In the authors' methods: Nucleated cell counts were estimated from reference gene primer amplification. Some clones are missing from TCRdb's copy, which holds only in-frame ones; the method was immunoSEQ multiplex PCR. The V and J calls and clone size are taken from that table; D and trimming were inferred from the DNA. In the table there are around 100,000 clones, about 84% of which are singletons.

Sequenced material: peripheral blood. V is TRBV6-5 and J is TRBJ1-6; D gene unclear. The TCR originated in a human donor in a cohort sampled during active COVID-19. The CDR3 coding sequence is TGTGCCAGCAGTTACAAAGCTAATAATTCACCCCTCCACTTT. This gives the protein CASSYKANNSPLHF.